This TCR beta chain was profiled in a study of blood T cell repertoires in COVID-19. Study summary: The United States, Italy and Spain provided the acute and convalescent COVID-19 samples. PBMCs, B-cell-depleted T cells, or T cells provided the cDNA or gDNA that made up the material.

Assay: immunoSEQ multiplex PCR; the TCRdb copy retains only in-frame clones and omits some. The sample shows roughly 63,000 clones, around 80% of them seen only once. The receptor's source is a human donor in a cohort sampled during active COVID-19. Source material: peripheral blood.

The CDR3 DNA reads as TGTGCCAGCAGCGCGAGGGGACAGTCGGTAGGAAGACCTGAAGCTTTCTTT. Protein sequence: CASSARGQSVGRPEAFF. V gene TRBV7-2 combines with J gene TRBJ1-1; 7 nucleotides agree with TRBD1. Germline CDR1 is SGHTA and CDR2 is FQGNSA. CDR3 size: 17 residues. V lost 5 bases to trimming and J lost 6 bases; unmatched junction nucleotides: 18.